This is a list of T cell receptor beta chains from one sample in a study of T cells in Graves' hyperthyroidism and ophthalmopathy. TCRdb processed the multiplex PCR reads anew with MiXCR; each CDR3 protein has one entry. The sample lists some 500,000 distinct CDR3 sequences; roughly 15% were seen once. The sequenced material came from blood. Every receptor here comes from a woman aged 25 to 39 with Graves' ophthalmopathy. The CDR3 runs from the conserved cysteine through the conserved F or W. Some rows have no size entry. The others give once, few or many, or a class for an expanded clone.

CDR3: CASDSLPYNEQFF
size: -
J: TRBJ2-1
V: TRBV28

CDR3: CASSYSPLGPQHF
size: once
J: TRBJ1-5
V: TRBV6-5

CDR3: CASTPGSSTDTQYF
size: many
J: TRBJ2-3
V: TRBV5-1

CDR3: CASSRRRVSGNTIYF
size: many
J: TRBJ1-3
V: TRBV3-1

CDR3: CASSPKEGGGTDTQYF
size: many
J: TRBJ2-3
V: TRBV5-4

CDR3: CAFTGVYGYTF
size: -
J: TRBJ1-2
V: TRBV30

CDR3: CASSQDADGAGGVYEQYF
size: -
J: TRBJ2-7
V: TRBV3-1

CDR3: CASRFSGDVQYF
size: -
J: TRBJ2-5
V: TRBV28

CDR3: CASSFRADSYTYGYTF
size: many
J: TRBJ1-2
V: TRBV7-9

CDR3: CASSFQQYSNIQYF
size: many
J: TRBJ2-4
V: TRBV28

CDR3: CAWSAGTGNTIYF
size: many
J: TRBJ1-3
V: TRBV30

CDR3: CASSPRRARAAQHF
size: -
J: TRBJ1-5
V: TRBV18

CDR3: CASSFRASGTDTQYF
size: few
J: TRBJ2-3
V: TRBV27

CDR3: CALKALATEAFF
size: many
J: TRBJ1-1
V: TRBV30

CDR3: CASSLWGLNTEAFF
size: -
J: TRBJ1-1
V: TRBV7-8

CDR3: CASKTGAIYEQYF
size: many
J: TRBJ2-7
V: TRBV7-2

CDR3: CSAPGWEFQETQYF
size: many
J: TRBJ2-5
V: TRBV20-1

CDR3: CASRGDRNSPLHF
size: many
J: TRBJ1-6
V: TRBV28

CDR3: CASREAPGRDEQYF
size: few
J: TRBJ2-7
V: TRBV10-3

CDR3: CASSLTGLAGGEQFF
size: -
J: TRBJ2-1
V: TRBV7-9

CDR3: CSARDPTGWGTDTQYF
size: few
J: TRBJ2-3
V: TRBV20-1

CDR3: CSAPYRGVNEQFF
size: many
J: TRBJ2-1
V: TRBV20-1

CDR3: CASSYYYSSDNEQFF
size: many
J: TRBJ2-1
V: TRBV6-2/TRBV6-3

CDR3: CASSSYMGTEAFF
size: -
J: TRBJ1-1
V: TRBV7-9

CDR3: CSVEDGDRNTIYF
size: few
J: TRBJ1-3
V: TRBV29-1

CDR3: CASSLVMAGDGYTF
size: few
J: TRBJ1-2
V: TRBV11-2

CDR3: CASSALAGAGEQYF
size: many
J: TRBJ2-7
V: TRBV11-2

CDR3: CASRPMGGSTYEQYF
size: many
J: TRBJ2-7
V: TRBV6-1

CDR3: CATGEARQTQYF
size: -
J: TRBJ2-5
V: TRBV19